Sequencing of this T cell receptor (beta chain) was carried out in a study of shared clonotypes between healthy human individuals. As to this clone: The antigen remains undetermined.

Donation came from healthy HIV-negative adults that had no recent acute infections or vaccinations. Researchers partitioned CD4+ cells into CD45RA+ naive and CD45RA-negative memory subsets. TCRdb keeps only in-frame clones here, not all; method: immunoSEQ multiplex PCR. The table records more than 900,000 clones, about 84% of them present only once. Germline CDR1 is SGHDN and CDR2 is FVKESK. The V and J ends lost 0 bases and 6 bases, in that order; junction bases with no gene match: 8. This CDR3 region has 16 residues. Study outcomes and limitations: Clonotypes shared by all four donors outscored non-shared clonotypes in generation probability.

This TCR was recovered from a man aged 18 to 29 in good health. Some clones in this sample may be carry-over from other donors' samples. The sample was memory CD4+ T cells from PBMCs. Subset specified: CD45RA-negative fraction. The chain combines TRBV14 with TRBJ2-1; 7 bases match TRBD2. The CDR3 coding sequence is TGTGCCAGCAGCCAAGATCTTGGACTAGGGTTCAATGAGCAGTTCTTC. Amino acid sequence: CASSQDLGLGFNEQFF. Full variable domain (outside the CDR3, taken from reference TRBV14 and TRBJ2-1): EAGVTQFPSHSVIEKGQTVTLRCDPISGHDNLYWYRRVMGKEIKFLLHFVKESKQDESGMPNNRFLAERTGGTYSTLKVQPAELEDSGVYFCASSQDLGLGFNEQFFGPGTRLTVL.